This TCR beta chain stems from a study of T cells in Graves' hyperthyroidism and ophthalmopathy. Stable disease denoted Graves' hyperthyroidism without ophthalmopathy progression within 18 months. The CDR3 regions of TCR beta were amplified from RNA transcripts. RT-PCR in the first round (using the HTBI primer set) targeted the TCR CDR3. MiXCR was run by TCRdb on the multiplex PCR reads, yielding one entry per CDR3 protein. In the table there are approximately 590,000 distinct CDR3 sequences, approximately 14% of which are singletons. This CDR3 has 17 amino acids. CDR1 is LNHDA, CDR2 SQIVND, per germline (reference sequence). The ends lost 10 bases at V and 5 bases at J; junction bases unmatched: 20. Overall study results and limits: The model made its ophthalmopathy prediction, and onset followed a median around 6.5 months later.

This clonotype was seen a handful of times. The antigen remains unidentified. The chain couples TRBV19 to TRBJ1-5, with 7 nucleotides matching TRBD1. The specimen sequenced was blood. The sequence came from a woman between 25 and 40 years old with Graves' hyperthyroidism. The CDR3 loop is CATSTGAGTEPYQPQHF. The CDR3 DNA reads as TGTGCCACCTCGACTGGTGCCGGGACAGAGCCATATCAGCCCCAGCATTTT.